This paragraph covers one T cell receptor (beta chain) sequence. This sample's time point: pretreatment peripheral blood. This sample is drawn from a study of PD-L1 blockade in urothelial cancer. The germline V gene encodes CDR1 SGHTA and CDR2 FQGNSA. The CDR3 spans 16 residues. With 3 bases removed from V and 0 bases from J, the gap between germline ends came to 12 bases. Sequencing was performed with immunoSEQ multiplex PCR; in TCRdb, only in-frame clones are kept and a portion is missing. The sample lists some 74,000 clones; around 81% were seen once. The source material was PBMCs, sampled around atezolizumab (anti-PD-L1) treatment. The rearrangement uses TRBV7-2 and TRBJ1-5, with D perhaps TRBD1 (6 bases). This receptor was taken from a man aged 35-49 years with urothelial cancer. The CDR3 here is CASSFRDTNSNQPQHF. DNA for the CDR3: TGTGCCAGCAGCTTTCGGGACACAAATAGCAATCAGCCCCAGCATTTT. Full variable domain (outside the CDR3, taken from reference TRBV7-2 and TRBJ1-5): GAGVSQSPSNKVTEKGKDVELRCDPISGHTALYWYRQSLGQGLEFLIYFQGNSAPDKSGLPSDRFSAERTGGSVSTLTIQRTQQEDSAVYLCASSFRDTNSNQPQHFGDGTRLSIL.